This TCR beta chain was recovered during a study of blood T cell repertoires in COVID-19. Background on the study: T cells, B-cell-depleted T cells, or PBMCs provided the cDNA or gDNA that served as material.

Per the authors' pipeline: Quantification of nucleated cells was approximated via reference gene primer amplification. Sequencing used immunoSEQ multiplex PCR; TCRdb keeps in-frame clones, though not all of them. V and J calls and clone size are those listed in that table; D and trimming were worked out from the DNA. The sample carries about 200,000 clones, approximately 86% recorded once. This clone was detected ten times or more. The V and J ends lost 2 bases and 2 bases respectively, with 12 bases between them. The length of the CDR3 is 15 residues. Germline CDR1 SGHAT, CDR2 FQNNGV. Sequenced input: peripheral blood. The chain is built from TRBV11-2 and TRBJ1-2, with D possibly TRBD1 on 5 matching bases. The sequence came from a man aged 55 to 70 with acute or convalescent COVID-19. CDR3 sequence: CASSLLQGWNYGYTF. CDR3 coding DNA: TGTGCCAGCAGCTTATTGCAGGGTTGGAACTATGGCTACACCTTC.